Listed below are T cell receptor beta chains from one sample, sequenced in a study of blood T cell repertoires in COVID-19. Assay used: immunoSEQ multiplex PCR; TCRdb lists only in-frame clones, some missing. The top ten hold 35% to 40% of the sample, which has 140,000 to 150,000 clones, 84% seen once. Sample: peripheral blood. These TCRs come from a human donor in a cohort sampled during active COVID-19. The CDR3 runs from the conserved cysteine through the conserved F or W. Clone size is stated in some rows and not others, as once, few, many or a class when expanded.

size: NA
V: TRBV29-1
J: TRBJ2-5
CDR3: CSPRTHQETQYF

size: NA
V: TRBV4-3
J: TRBJ1-2
CDR3: CASSLTGTGIYGYTF

size: NA
V: TRBV28
J: TRBJ1-2
CDR3: CASSSPGQVTFNYGYTF

size: few
V: TRBV7-7
J: TRBJ1-3
CDR3: CASSLGTGSGNTIYF

size: NA
V: TRBV5-1
J: TRBJ2-2
CDR3: CASQGTLNTGELFF

size: NA
V: TRBV19
J: TRBJ1-1
CDR3: CASSIAGLRRAFF

size: NA
V: TRBV12-3/TRBV12-4
J: TRBJ2-7
CDR3: CASSFLQGYEQYF

size: NA
V: TRBV7-9
J: TRBJ1-2
CDR3: CASSLMGTDHGYTF

size: once
V: TRBV27
J: TRBJ2-3
CDR3: CASSTGQGGTDTQYF

size: NA
V: TRBV27
J: TRBJ1-1
CDR3: CASSFRGGSTEAFF

size: NA
V: TRBV11-3
J: TRBJ2-2
CDR3: CASSFSFPPNTGELFF

size: NA
V: TRBV5-1
J: TRBJ2-7
CDR3: CASSLAGRGYEQYF

size: few
V: TRBV3-1/TRBV3-2
J: TRBJ2-7
CDR3: CASSQTSGGSYEQYF

size: NA
V: TRBV19
J: TRBJ1-2
CDR3: CASSPFGVNYGYTF

size: once
V: TRBV3-1/TRBV3-2
J: TRBJ1-1
CDR3: CASSQVPGDTEAFF

size: NA
V: TRBV24-1
J: TRBJ2-1
CDR3: CATSDSSSGGLSYNEQFF

size: NA
V: TRBV29-1
J: TRBJ1-1
CDR3: CSARRKGEAFF

size: NA
V: TRBV10-2
J: TRBJ1-5
CDR3: CASSPRVSNQPQHF

size: NA
V: TRBV28
J: TRBJ2-5
CDR3: CASIPRPGLGMETQYF

size: NA
V: TRBV6-1
J: TRBJ2-2
CDR3: CASSVADSHWGGTGELFF

size: few
V: TRBV5-4
J: TRBJ1-1
CDR3: CASSFDRNTEAFF

size: NA
V: TRBV5-6
J: TRBJ2-5
CDR3: CASRGRGGRRETQYF

size: NA
V: TRBV5-1
J: TRBJ1-6
CDR3: CASSLKPLVGQNNSPLHF

size: NA
V: TRBV18
J: TRBJ2-1
CDR3: CASSPRQGDRREQFF

size: NA
V: TRBV19
J: TRBJ2-3
CDR3: CASSTQGFTDTQYF

size: NA
V: TRBV5-1
J: TRBJ2-3
CDR3: CASSTGQDLGTQYF

size: few
V: TRBV2
J: TRBJ1-4
CDR3: CASRVTQMGGKLFF

size: NA
V: TRBV28
J: TRBJ1-4
CDR3: CASSLRQRGEKLFF

size: once
V: TRBV27
J: TRBJ2-1
CDR3: CASRSSGGRSYNEQFF

size: NA
V: TRBV7-2
J: TRBJ1-4
CDR3: CASSQSTGVAEKLFF

size: NA
V: TRBV2
J: TRBJ2-5
CDR3: CASSPTSGGETQYF

size: NA
V: TRBV5-1
J: TRBJ2-3
CDR3: CASSSAWGDGSTDTQYF

size: NA
V: TRBV5-1
J: TRBJ1-1
CDR3: CASSVGTGLIWAFF

size: NA
V: TRBV11-2
J: TRBJ2-3
CDR3: CASSRRGGGVSTDTQYF

size: NA
V: TRBV18
J: TRBJ1-2
CDR3: CASSPSGDNYGYTF

size: NA
V: TRBV27
J: TRBJ2-7
CDR3: CASSPVGGSGEQYF

size: NA
V: TRBV6-2/TRBV6-3
J: TRBJ1-5
CDR3: CASSTPRGGNQPQHF

size: NA
V: TRBV19
J: TRBJ1-4
CDR3: CASSLTGGKELFF

size: NA
V: TRBV4-1
J: TRBJ2-3
CDR3: CASSQGGRGYTDTQYF

size: NA
V: TRBV18
J: TRBJ1-1
CDR3: CASSPRQETEAFF

size: NA
V: TRBV4-2
J: TRBJ1-6
CDR3: CASSQVGSSYNSPLHF

size: NA
V: TRBV6-5
J: TRBJ2-7
CDR3: CASSYRASSYEQYF

size: NA
V: TRBV1
J: TRBJ2-5
CDR3: CTSRTRRGGLQETQYF

size: once
V: TRBV9
J: TRBJ1-2
CDR3: CASSVLPGDDYGYTF

size: NA
V: TRBV7-9
J: TRBJ2-7
CDR3: CASGGGRYEQYF

size: NA
V: TRBV3-1/TRBV3-2
J: TRBJ1-2
CDR3: CASSQRRGGPQGYTF

size: NA
V: TRBV9
J: TRBJ2-1
CDR3: CASSVGSGVYNEQFF

size: NA
V: TRBV4-3
J: TRBJ1-1
CDR3: CASSHPGVTEAFF